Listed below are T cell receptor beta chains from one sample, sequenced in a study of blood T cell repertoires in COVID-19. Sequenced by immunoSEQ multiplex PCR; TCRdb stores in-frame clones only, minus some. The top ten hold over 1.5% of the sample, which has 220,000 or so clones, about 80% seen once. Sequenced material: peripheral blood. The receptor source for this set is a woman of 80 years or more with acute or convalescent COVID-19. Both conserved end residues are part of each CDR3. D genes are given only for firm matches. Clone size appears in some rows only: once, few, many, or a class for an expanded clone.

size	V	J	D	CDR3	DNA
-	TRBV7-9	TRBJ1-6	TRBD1	CASSSPTGNNSPLHF	TGTGCCAGCAGTTCACCGACAGGGAATAATTCACCCCTCCACTTT
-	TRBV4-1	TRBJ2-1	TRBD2	CASSQEASGRYNEQFF	TGCGCCAGCAGCCAAGAAGCTAGCGGGAGATACAATGAGCAGTTCTTC
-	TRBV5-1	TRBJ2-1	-	CASSLQGTPYNEQFF	TGCGCCAGCAGCTTGCAGGGGACCCCTTACAATGAGCAGTTCTTC
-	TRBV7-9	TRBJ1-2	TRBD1	CASSLTGGSDYGYTF	TGTGCCAGCAGCTTAACAGGGGGTAGTGACTATGGCTACACCTTC
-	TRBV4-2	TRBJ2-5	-	CASSQDRQGFVTQYF	TGTGCCAGCAGCCAAGATCGGCAGGGCTTCGTGACCCAGTACTTC
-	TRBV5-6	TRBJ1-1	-	CASSLGRGLDAFF	TGTGCCAGCAGCTTGGGGCGGGGACTGGATGCTTTCTTT
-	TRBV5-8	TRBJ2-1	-	CASSFVGGPYNEQFF	TGTGCCAGCAGCTTTGTGGGGGGACCCTACAATGAGCAGTTCTTC
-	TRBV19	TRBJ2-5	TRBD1	CASSRTGAARAQYF	TGTGCCAGCTCTCGGACAGGGGCCGCTCGGGCCCAGTACTTC
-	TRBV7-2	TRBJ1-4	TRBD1	CASSYRTGVSTNEKLFF	TGTGCCAGCAGCTACAGGACAGGGGTTTCCACTAATGAAAAACTGTTTTTT
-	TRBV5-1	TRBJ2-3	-	CASSLRQTLTDTQYF	TGCGCCAGCAGCTTAAGACAAACGCTCACAGATACGCAGTATTTT
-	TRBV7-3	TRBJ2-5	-	CASSSYGRETQYF	TGTGCCAGCAGCTCCTATGGGAGGGAGACCCAGTACTTC
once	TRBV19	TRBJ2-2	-	CASRPGYPTGELFF	TGTGCCAGTAGACCAGGGTACCCCACCGGGGAGCTGTTTTTT
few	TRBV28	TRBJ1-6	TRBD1	CASTSGTGTSPLHF	TGTGCCAGTACCTCCGGGACAGGGACCTCACCCCTCCACTTT
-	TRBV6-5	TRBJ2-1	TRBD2	CASRLAGGSYNEQFF	TGTGCCAGCAGATTAGCGGGGGGCTCCTACAATGAGCAGTTCTTC
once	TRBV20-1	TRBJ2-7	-	CSASKGGSEQYF	TGCAGTGCTAGTAAAGGGGGATCCGAGCAGTACTTC
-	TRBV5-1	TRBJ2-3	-	CASTATSMGGPTDTQYF	TGCGCCAGCACCGCTACATCCATGGGGGGACCAACAGATACGCAGTATTTT
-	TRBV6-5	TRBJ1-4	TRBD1	CASKTGWRSNEKLFF	TGTGCCAGTAAGACAGGGTGGCGGTCTAATGAAAAACTGTTTTTT
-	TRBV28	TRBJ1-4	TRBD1	CASSDRDRINEKLFF	TGTGCCAGCAGTGACCGGGACAGGATCAATGAAAAACTGTTTTTT
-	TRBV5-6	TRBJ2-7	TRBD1	CASSFGQGVYYEQYF	TGTGCCAGCAGCTTCGGACAGGGGGTCTACTACGAGCAGTACTTC
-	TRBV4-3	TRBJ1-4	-	CASSQDASGNEKLFF	TGCGCCAGCAGCCAAGACGCGTCAGGGAATGAAAAACTGTTTTTT
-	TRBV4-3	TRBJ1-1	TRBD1	CASSLTGDTEAFF	TGCGCCAGCAGCCTTACAGGGGACACTGAAGCTTTCTTT
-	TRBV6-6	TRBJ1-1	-	CASSATLNTEAFF	TGTGCCAGCAGTGCGACACTGAACACTGAAGCTTTCTTT
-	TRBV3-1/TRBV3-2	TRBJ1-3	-	CASSQARDRTSSGNTIYF	TGTGCCAGCAGCCAAGCCCGCGACAGGACGAGCTCTGGAAACACCATATATTTT
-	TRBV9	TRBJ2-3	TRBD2	CASSVGLAGGGIDTQYF	TGTGCCAGCAGCGTAGGACTAGCGGGAGGTGGAATAGATACGCAGTATTTT
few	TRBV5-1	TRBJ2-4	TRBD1	CASSVGRDSKNIQYF	TGCGCCAGCAGCGTTGGAAGGGACAGCAAAAACATTCAGTACTTC
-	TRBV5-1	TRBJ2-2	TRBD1	CASSPPRTGNTGELFF	TGCGCCAGCAGCCCCCCGAGGACAGGGAACACCGGGGAGCTGTTTTTT
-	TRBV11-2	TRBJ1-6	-	CASTYREFSPLHF	TGTGCCAGCACCTATAGGGAGTTTTCACCCCTCCACTTT
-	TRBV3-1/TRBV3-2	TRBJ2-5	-	CASSQPLDRNHQETQYF	TGTGCCAGCAGCCAACCTCTAGACAGGAACCACCAAGAGACCCAGTACTTC
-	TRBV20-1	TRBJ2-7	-	CSASSRYEQYF	TGCAGTGCTAGTTCCAGATACGAGCAGTACTTC
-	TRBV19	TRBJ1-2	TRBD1	CASSTSGTGSPWLF	TGTGCCAGTAGTACCTCCGGGACAGGGTCCCCATGGCTCTTC
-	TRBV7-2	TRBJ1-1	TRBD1	CASSSQGGNTEAFF	TGTGCCAGCAGTTCTCAGGGGGGAAACACTGAAGCTTTCTTT
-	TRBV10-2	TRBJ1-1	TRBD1	CASSIAGGITEAFF	TGCGCCAGCAGTATAGCAGGGGGGATTACGGAAGCTTTCTTT
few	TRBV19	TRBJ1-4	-	CASSRTLSNEKLFF	TGTGCCAGTAGTCGGACATTATCTAATGAAAAACTGTTTTTT
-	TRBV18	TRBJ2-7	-	CASSPHLYEQYF	TGTGCCAGCTCACCACATCTCTACGAGCAGTACTTC
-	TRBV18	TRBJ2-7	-	CASSRAGTAPEQYF	TGTGCCAGCTCAAGGGCAGGGACTGCACCCGAGCAGTACTTC
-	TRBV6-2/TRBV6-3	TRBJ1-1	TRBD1	CASSQGAEAFF	TGTGCCAGCAGCCAGGGGGCTGAAGCTTTCTTT
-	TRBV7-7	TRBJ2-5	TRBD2	CASSLNKGREGGDQETQYF	TGTGCTAGCAGCTTAAATAAGGGGAGGGAGGGCGGTGATCAAGAGACCCAGTACTTC
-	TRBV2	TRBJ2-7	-	CASSDYGGFGYEQYF	TGTGCCAGCAGTGATTATGGGGGCTTCGGGTACGAGCAGTACTTC
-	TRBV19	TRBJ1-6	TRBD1	CASGSAGGLNNSPLHF	TGTGCCAGCGGGTCGGCAGGGGGCTTAAATAATTCACCCCTCCACTTT
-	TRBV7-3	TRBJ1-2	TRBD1	CASSLTARDRNYGYTF	TGTGCCAGCAGCTTAACAGCCAGGGACAGAAACTATGGCTACACCTTC
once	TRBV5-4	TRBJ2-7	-	CASSPWGLGGFSEQYF	TGTGCCAGCAGCCCCTGGGGCCTCGGCGGATTTTCCGAGCAGTACTTC
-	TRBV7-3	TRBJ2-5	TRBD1	CASSATGQETQYF	TGTGCCAGCAGTGCGACAGGGCAAGAGACCCAGTACTTC
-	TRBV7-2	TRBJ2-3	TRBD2	CASSYSGSTDTQYF	TGTGCCAGCAGCTATAGCGGGAGCACAGATACGCAGTATTTT
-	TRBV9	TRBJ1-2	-	CASSVGSGDGYTF	TGTGCCAGCAGCGTAGGATCGGGAGACGGCTACACCTTC
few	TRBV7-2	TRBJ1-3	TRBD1	CASRQGAGNTIYF	TGTGCCAGCAGACAGGGGGCTGGAAACACCATATATTTT
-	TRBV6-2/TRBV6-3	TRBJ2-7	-	CASSYAGEQYF	TGTGCCAGCAGTTACGCGGGCGAGCAGTACTTC
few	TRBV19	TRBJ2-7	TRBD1	CASSTQYGTGIYEQYF	TGTGCCAGTAGTACGCAATACGGGACAGGGATATACGAGCAGTACTTC
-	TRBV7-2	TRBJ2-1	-	CASSFVRNEQFF	TGTGCCAGCAGCTTTGTCAGGAATGAGCAGTTCTTC
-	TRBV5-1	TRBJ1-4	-	CASSLIQGSNEKLFF	TGCGCCAGCAGCCTGATACAGGGTTCTAATGAAAAACTGTTTTTT
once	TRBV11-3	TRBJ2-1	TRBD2	CASSPGLAGGRRGDEQFF	TGTGCCAGCAGCCCGGGACTAGCGGGAGGAAGGCGAGGTGATGAGCAGTTCTTC
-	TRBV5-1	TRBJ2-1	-	CASSFIRNNEQFF	TGCGCCAGCAGCTTTATCAGGAACAATGAGCAGTTCTTC
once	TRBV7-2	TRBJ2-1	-	CASSLVWGGLRNEQFF	TGTGCCAGCAGCTTGGTGTGGGGAGGCTTGAGGAATGAGCAGTTCTTC
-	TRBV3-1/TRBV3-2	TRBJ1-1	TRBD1	CASSPRTGRNTEAFF	TGTGCCAGCAGCCCGCGGACAGGGAGGAACACTGAAGCTTTCTTT
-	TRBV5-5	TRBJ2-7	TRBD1	CASSLSGTGNFYEQYF	TGTGCCAGCAGCTTGTCCGGGACAGGGAATTTCTACGAGCAGTACTTC
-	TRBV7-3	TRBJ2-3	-	CASSPGRGADTQYF	TGTGCCAGCAGCCCGGGTCGAGGAGCAGATACGCAGTATTTT
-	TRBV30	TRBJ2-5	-	CAWSKGVQETQYF	TGTGCCTGGAGTAAAGGGGTCCAAGAGACCCAGTACTTC